Included here is one T cell receptor beta chain sequence, with context. This table comes from immunoSEQ multiplex PCR, and its TCRdb copy is limited to in-frame clones, with some not included. The table includes tens of thousands of clones, roughly nine tenths detected once. The data were taken from a study of T cell responses to AZD1222 COVID-19 vaccine. The CDR3 extends over 9 amino acids. Germline CDR1 and CDR2: WNHNN and SYGVQD (reference sequence). Sequencing used peripheral blood, obtained 28 days after the second AZD1222 dose. The chain employs TRBV10-1 and TRBJ2-2; D is undetermined. The TCR sequence derives from an adult who received the AZD1222 COVID-19 vaccine. CDR3 sequence reads: CVRTGELFF. In DNA form, the CDR3 reads TGCGTCCGCACCGGGGAGCTGTTTTTT.